The clone carrying this T cell receptor (beta chain) was seen many times. Its target is not known. The entry originates in a study of T cells in Graves' hyperthyroidism and ophthalmopathy. Findings and limits, study-wide: Ophthalmopathy could be told apart from stable hyperthyroidism with a 13 V-J model.

What was amplified from RNA transcripts were TCR beta CDR3 regions. With the HTBI primer set, the TCR CDR3 went through a first round of RT-PCR. TCRdb fed the multiplex PCR reads into MiXCR, producing one record per CDR3 protein. In the table there are roughly 700,000 distinct CDR3 sequences, around 13% of which are singletons. The germline V gene encodes CDR1 MNHEY and CDR2 SMNVEV (reference sequence). The length of the CDR3 is 15 residues. Losses at the gene ends were 6 bases for V and 4 bases for J; bases not matched to a gene: 9. Pregnant or lactating patients were excluded, as were those with uncontrolled infection or other autoimmune disease.

The rearrangement links TRBV27 to TRBJ2-1, with TRBD1 matching over 7 bases. This clonotype was sampled from a woman between 18 and 29 years old with Graves' hyperthyroidism. Sequenced: blood. The CDR3 DNA reads TGTGCCAGCAGCTACGGGACAGCAGTGTACAATGAGCAGTTCTTC. Encoded protein: CASSYGTAVYNEQFF.